This T cell receptor (beta chain) was observed in a study of blood T cell repertoires in COVID-19. The germline gives CDR1 SGHTA, CDR2 FQGNSA. The CDR3 spans 15 residues. V lost 2 bases to trimming and J lost 4 bases; unmatched junction nucleotides: 1. The protocol was immunoSEQ multiplex PCR, while the TCRdb copy is restricted to in-frame clones and leaves out a portion. The table records nearly 350,000 clones, around 91% of them present only once. About this clone: The identical CDR3 is also encoded by other nucleotide sequences in the sample.

The receptor comes from a young woman who had recovered from COVID-19. Sequencing was carried out using peripheral blood. J is TRBJ2-1 and V is TRBV7-2; 11 nucleotides agree with TRBD2. CDR3 in DNA: TGTGCCAGCAGCTTACTAGCGGGGGGATACAATGAGCAGTTCTTC. Its protein is CASSLLAGGYNEQFF.